The clone carrying this TCR beta chain was seen ten or more times. Its antigen is undetermined. This record belongs to a study of CD8 T cells in ankylosing spondylitis. Points from the study as a whole: Earlier work had already found some motif variants in reactive arthritis synovial fluid and blood. What seemed typical of ankylosing spondylitis blood was a TCR beta motif built from roughly eight highly homologous variants.

Each CDR3 protein is one row after TCRdb ran MiXCR on the 5' RACE reads. The sample shows a few hundred thousand distinct CDR3 sequences, around 10% of them seen only once. Per germline, CDR1 DFQATT and CDR2 SNEGSKA (reference sequence). The CDR3 has 13 amino acids. V was pared by 1 base and J by 6 bases, with 4 bases of the junction left unmatched. Specimen: blood, either unsorted or a sorted T cell fraction (not recorded which). The chain uses TRBV20-1 and TRBJ1-2; 8 bases are a match to TRBD1. The clonotype comes from a male donor with ankylosing spondylitis or in good health (not recorded which). The CDR3: CSARGGQGHGYTF. In DNA form, the CDR3 reads TGCAGTGCTAGAGGAGGACAGGGCCATGGCTACACCTTC.